A single TCR beta chain is shown here with its context. In the PCR, 60 Vbeta and 13 Jbeta primers were used. Clones were read by immunoSEQ multiplex PCR, and TCRdb kept only the in-frame ones, dropping some. The profile shows about 120,000 clones, over 65% of them singletons. The sample is drawn from a study of cytomegalovirus exposure and HLA in healthy donors. The wider study: Earlier sequencing of about 179 million T cells yielded about 120 million unique TCR beta sequences.

CDR3 length: 13 amino acids. Between the trimmed V and J ends, which lost 7 bases and 5 bases, there was a span of 15 bases. The germline V gene has CDR1 SGDLS and CDR2 YYNGEE. This sequence was found in a woman aged 40 to 50 in good health and CMV-seropositive. Sequenced input: PBMCs. The rearrangement uses TRBV9 and TRBJ2-5; maybe TRBD1 (5 bases). The CDR3 is CASGALRPETQYF. DNA of the CDR3: TGTGCCAGCGGGGCCCTACGACCCGAGACCCAGTACTTC. The full variable domain, its missing parts supplied by reference TRBV9 and TRBJ2-5, is DSGVTQTPKHLITATGQRVTLRCSPRSGDLSVYWYQQSLDQGLQFLIQYYNGEERAKGNILERFSAQQFPDLHSELNLSSLELGDSALYFCASGALRPETQYFGPGTRLLVL.